The 27 T cell receptor beta chains below were found in one sample sequenced in a study of cytotoxic CD8 clonotypes in ibrutinib-treated CLL. Using immunoSEQ multiplex PCR, the repertoire was profiled, and TCRdb retains in-frame clones only, with some absent. The sample has 130,000 to 150,000 clones, around three quarters seen once; the top ten hold 9.5% to 15%. The specimen comprised PBMCs, sampled after 12 months of ibrutinib treatment. The receptors derive from a human donor with chronic lymphocytic leukemia.

The rearrangement joins TRBV6-5 to TRBJ2-1; TRBD2 is a possible D gene (6 bases). There are 13 residues in the CDR3. Per the germline V gene, CDR1 is MNHEY and CDR2 is SVGAGI. The germline V and J ends were trimmed by 0 bases and 9 bases, with 9 bases remaining between them. Here the CDR3 DNA reads TGTGCCAGCAGTTACTCGTTCGGGAGTGAGCAGTTCTTC. It codes for CASSYSFGSEQFF.

The chain has TRBV7-2 and TRBJ2-7; D gene unclear. Between the trimmed V and J ends, which lost 1 base and 11 bases, there was a span of 15 bases. This CDR3 is built from 13 residues. The V gene's germline CDR1 is SGHTA and CDR2 FQGNSA. Written as DNA, the CDR3 is TGTGCCAGCAGCTTAGGATCAGGCGCGCTCAAGTACTTC. As protein: CASSLGSGALKYF.

The sample holds one count of this clone. The gene calls are TRBV29-1 and TRBJ1-2; D might be TRBD1 (5 bases). The V end was cut by 7 bases, the J end by 6 bases, with 27 bases between. The germline V gene encodes CDR1 SQVTM and CDR2 ANQGSEA. The CDR3 sequence is 16 residues long. In DNA form, the CDR3 reads TGCAGCGCCGACGTCCCCAGGGTTAGAGAGAACCATGGCTACACCTTC. It codes for CSADVPRVRENHGYTF. The whole variable domain, remainder taken from reference TRBV29-1 and TRBJ1-2, is SAVISQKPSRDICQRGTSLTIQCQVDSQVTMMFWYRQQPGQSLTLIATANQGSEATYESGFVIDKFPISRPNLTFSTLTVSNMSPEDSSIYLCSADVPRVRENHGYTFGSGTRLTVV.

The gene calls are TRBV6-5 and TRBJ2-2; possibly TRBD2 for D (6 bases). Deletions cut 6 bases from V and 6 bases from J, with 14 bases between. In germline, CDR1 is MNHEY, CDR2 SVGAGI. The length of the CDR3 is 14 residues. CDR3 coding DNA: TGTGCCAGCAGCCGCGGGGACGGTGCCGGGGAGCTGTTTTTT. Encoded protein: CASSRGDGAGELFF.

This clone was detected once. J is TRBJ2-7 and V is TRBV18; tentatively, D is TRBD1 (6 bases). CDR1 is KGHSH, CDR2 LQKENI, per germline. V was trimmed by 3 bases and J by 4 bases, leaving 10 bases between them. The CDR3 runs to 13 residues. The chain's CDR3 is CASSPGDNYEQYF. CDR3 nucleotides: TGTGCCAGCTCACCGGGGGACAATTACGAGCAGTACTTC.

The chain is built from TRBV15 and TRBJ2-5; no reliable D call. Looked up from germline, CDR1 is LNHNV and CDR2 is YYDKDF (reference sequence). V lost 1 base to trimming and J lost 1 base, with 7 bases between them. The CDR3 is 14 residues long. The CDR3 region is CATSRAPSQETQYF. CDR3 DNA: TGTGCCACCAGCAGAGCTCCTAGCCAAGAGACCCAGTACTTC.

The CDR3 nucleotides are TGTGCCAGCAGCCTCAGAACTAGCTTCGGGGAGCTGTTTTTT. Translated, it gives CASSLRTSFGELFF. The rearrangement links TRBV14 to TRBJ2-2; D might be TRBD2 (6 bases). The CDR3 is 14 amino acids. Deletions cut 4 bases from V and 7 bases from J, with 13 bases between. The germline V gene has CDR1 SGHDN and CDR2 FVKESK.

The chain links TRBV4-3 to TRBJ2-1; 9 nucleotides align to TRBD2. The CDR3 consists of 17 residues. Trimming took 0 bases from V and 7 from J; bases not matched to a gene: 10. Germline V CDR1 and CDR2: LGHNA, YSLEER. Written as DNA, the CDR3 is TGCGCCAGCAGCCAAGATCGCGCGGGAGGGCCCGTGAATGAGCAGTTCTTC. This gives the protein CASSQDRAGGPVNEQFF.

The CDR3 sequence is CASSPDRGTETQYF. DNA for the CDR3: TGTGCCAGCAGCCCGGACAGGGGGACAGAGACCCAGTACTTC. The chain has TRBV5-6 and TRBJ2-5, with TRBD1 identical over 10 bases. The J segment lost 4 bases and the V segment lost 4 bases, leaving 4 bases of the junction unmatched. Germline CDR1 and CDR2: SGHDT and YYEEEE. The CDR3 is 14 residues long.

This chain joins TRBV7-3 and TRBJ2-1; TRBD2 matches at 8 bases. V lost 5 bases and J lost 9; bases outside the gene matches: 18. This CDR3 region has 17 residues. Germline CDR1 is SGHTA and CDR2 is FQGTGA. The CDR3 region has the DNA TGTGCCAGCAGCCCCTCCGCACCGGGACTAGTAGTACTTGAGCAGTTCTTC. Translated: CASSPSAPGLVVLEQFF.

This rearrangement joins TRBV28 to TRBJ1-1, with D hard to call. Per germline, CDR1 MDHEN and CDR2 SYDVKM. The CDR3 covers 12 residues. Trimming left V 3 bases short and J 10 bases short, with 12 bases between. The CDR3 coding sequence is TGTGCCAGCAGTTTTCCCACCTTAGGAGCTTTCTTT. It yields the protein CASSFPTLGAFF.

The J gene is TRBJ2-3, the V gene TRBV27; D gene unclear. Trimming removed 7 bases at V and 6 bases at J, with 11 bases between. Germline CDR1 MNHEY, CDR2 SMNVEV (reference sequence). The CDR3 extends over 12 amino acids. Here the CDR3 reads CASTSFRDTQYF. The CDR3 DNA sequence: TGTGCCAGCACCAGTTTTCGGGATACGCAGTATTTT.

This clone was found a few times. The chain joins TRBV28 to TRBJ1-1, with D unresolved. V lost 3 bases, J lost 1 base, and 9 bases lay in between. There are 14 residues in the CDR3. The germline gives CDR1 MDHEN, CDR2 SYDVKM. In nucleotides, the CDR3 is TGTGCCAGCAGTTTGTCCGCAGGGAACACTGAAGCTTTCTTT. It specifies CASSLSAGNTEAFF.

This chain uses TRBV14 with TRBJ1-2; D is perhaps TRBD1 (5 bases). CDR3 size: 15 residues. Trimming stripped 1 base from V and 6 bases from J, with 15 bases between. CDR1 SGHDN and CDR2 FVKESK come from the germline V gene. In DNA form, the CDR3 reads TGTGCCAGCAGCCAAGTTCAGGGAATAATCAATGGCTACACCTTC. Its protein product is CASSQVQGIINGYTF.

This chain connects TRBV7-2 to TRBJ2-7, with 7 bases identical to TRBD2. CDR3 length: 17 amino acids. V gave up 5 bases and J gave up 5 bases; unmatched junction bases: 18. The V gene's germline CDR1 is SGHTA and CDR2 FQGNSA. The CDR3 coding sequence is TGTGCCAGCAGCCAGCCCCGGGGTGGTAGCGGGTACAACGAGCAGTACTTC. Protein: CASSQPRGGSGYNEQYF.

V usage is TRBV27 and J usage is TRBJ2-1, with 7 nucleotides matching TRBD2. V shed 7 bases, J shed 0 bases, and the junction held 12 bases outside the gene matches. CDR1 and CDR2 (germline): MNHEY, SMNVEV (reference sequence). There are 17 residues in the CDR3. The CDR3 here is CASTLTSPVGSYNEQFF. In nucleotides, the CDR3 is TGTGCCAGCACCTTGACTAGCCCCGTTGGCTCCTACAATGAGCAGTTCTTC.

The chain joins TRBV19 to TRBJ2-1, with D possibly matching TRBD1 (6 bases). Trimming took off 7 bases at V and 0 bases at J, with 10 bases between the two ends. Germline V gives CDR1 LNHDA, CDR2 SQIVND (reference sequence). This CDR3 is 14 amino acids long. CDR3 nucleotides: TGTGCCAGTACACAGGGTTTCTCCTACAATGAGCAGTTCTTC. Protein sequence: CASTQGFSYNEQFF.

CDR3 loop: CASSSRIAGTSTGELFF. CDR3 DNA: TGTGCCAGCAGCTCGCGAATAGCGGGTACGTCCACCGGGGAGCTGTTTTTT. The chain uses TRBV9 and TRBJ2-2; 7 nucleotides align to TRBD2. After removal of 4 bases from V and 4 bases from J, the junction contained 13 bases not matched to a gene. The CDR3 spans 17 residues. Per the germline V gene, CDR1 is SGDLS and CDR2 is YYNGEE.

The chain carries TRBV6-6 and TRBJ1-5; D is unclear. Germline-derived CDR1 and CDR2 are MNHNY and SVGAGI (reference sequence). Trimming pared 10 bases from V and 1 base from J, leaving 11 bases between. The CDR3 has 13 amino acids. The CDR3 sequence is CATQLGSNQPQHF. CDR3 bases: TGTGCCACCCAATTGGGGAGCAATCAGCCCCAGCATTTT.

This sequence joins TRBV7-2 and TRBJ2-7; 11 bases are shared with TRBD2. The CDR3 covers 16 residues. In germline, CDR1 is SGHTA, CDR2 FQGNSA. V lost 0 bases to trimming and J lost 3 bases; unmatched junction nucleotides: 4. The chain's CDR3 is CASSLAGTSGLYEQYF. CDR3 in DNA: TGTGCCAGCAGCTTAGCGGGGACTAGCGGCCTCTACGAGCAGTACTTC.

The rearrangement uses TRBV30 and TRBJ1-1; 7 bases fit TRBD1. After removal of 2 bases from V and 5 bases from J, the junction contained 11 bases not matched to a gene. Per the germline V gene, CDR1 is GTSNPN and CDR2 is SVGIG (reference sequence). The CDR3 has 15 residues. CDR3: CAWSLEGGWGTEAFF. The CDR3 DNA follows: TGTGCCTGGAGTCTCGAAGGGGGCTGGGGAACTGAAGCTTTCTTT.

This clone came up a few times. The rearrangement joins TRBV11-3 to TRBJ2-1, with 12 bases fitting TRBD2. This CDR3 region has 18 residues. CDR1 and CDR2 (germline): SGHNT, YENEEA. J was trimmed by 7 bases and V by 0 bases; bases with no gene match: 10. This CDR3 is CASSLEASGRAGGNEQFF. Written as DNA, the CDR3 is TGTGCCAGCAGCTTAGAGGCTAGCGGGAGGGCCGGGGGGAATGAGCAGTTCTTC. Full variable domain (rest looked up from reference TRBV11-3 and TRBJ2-1): EAGVVQSPRYKIIEKKQPVAFWCNPISGHNTLYWYLQNLGQGPELLIRYENEEAVDDSQLPKDRFSAERLKGVDSTLKIQPAELGDSAVYLCASSLEASGRAGGNEQFFGPGTRLTVL.

This clone has just one count. The rearrangement links TRBV5-4 to TRBJ2-6; TRBD2 matches 10 bases. Germline CDR1 is SGHNT and CDR2 is YYREEE (reference sequence). CDR3 size: 17 residues. J was trimmed by 2 bases and V by 4 bases; bases with no gene match: 6. The CDR3 nucleotides are TGTGCCAGCAGCCGCAGCGGGAGGGCTACTGGGGCCAACGTCCTGACTTTC. Protein sequence: CASSRSGRATGANVLTF.

Only one count was recorded for this clone. This rearrangement joins TRBV7-9 to TRBJ2-7; possibly TRBD2 for D (7 bases). CDR1 and CDR2 (germline): SEHNR, FQNEAQ (reference sequence). The CDR3 consists of 14 residues. V lost 5 bases and J 7 bases, leaving 18 bases between the germline ends. In DNA form, the CDR3 reads TGTGCCAGCAGCCGCCGGGGGGCGTCAGGGGAGCAGTACTTC. Translation gives CASSRRGASGEQYF.

J is TRBJ2-1 and V is TRBV11-3; TRBD2 matches 8 bases. Per germline, CDR1 SGHNT and CDR2 YENEEA. The CDR3 has 14 residues. V was pared by 5 bases and J by 8 bases, with 8 bases of the junction left unmatched. The CDR3 DNA sequence: TGTGCCAGCAGCCGCAGCGGGAGTGGCGATGAGCAGTTCTTC. It yields the protein CASSRSGSGDEQFF. Full variable domain (missing parts from reference TRBV11-3 and TRBJ2-1): EAGVVQSPRYKIIEKKQPVAFWCNPISGHNTLYWYLQNLGQGPELLIRYENEEAVDDSQLPKDRFSAERLKGVDSTLKIQPAELGDSAVYLCASSRSGSGDEQFFGPGTRLTVL.

The chain employs TRBV7-9 and TRBJ2-2; D is ambiguous. Germline V gene sequence: CDR1 SEHNR, CDR2 FQNEAQ (reference sequence). This CDR3 is built from 12 residues. Trimming took 2 bases from V and 4 from J, leaving 2 bases between them. The CDR3 loop is CASSLRTGELFF. CDR3 nucleotide sequence: TGTGCCAGCAGCTTACGCACCGGGGAGCTGTTTTTT. The full variable domain, with the rest looked up from reference TRBV7-9 and TRBJ2-2, is DTGVSQNPRHKITKRGQNVTFRCDPISEHNRLYWYRQTLGQGPEFLTYFQNEAQLEKSRLLSDRFSAERPKGSFSTLEIQRTEQGDSAMYLCASSLRTGELFFGEGSRLTVL.

This clone was recorded only once. The chain carries TRBV27 and TRBJ1-5; D is possibly TRBD1 (5 bases). Trimming pared 3 bases from V and 3 bases from J, leaving 9 bases between. Germline lookup yields CDR1 MNHEY and CDR2 SMNVEV (reference sequence). The CDR3 sequence is 14 residues long. The CDR3 DNA sequence: TGTGCCAGCAGTTTTGGGGGATCCAATCAGCCCCAGCATTTT. Translated: CASSFGGSNQPQHF.